This TCR beta chain emerged from a study of post-analysis software for immune sequencing data. Background on the study: Included courses were relapsing-remitting and secondary progressive multiple sclerosis; progressive-relapsing multiple sclerosis was also included. Overall study findings and caveats: By F measure, samples from a shared preparation batch strongly co-clustered. TRBV5-6, TRBV5-1 and TRBV20-1 belonged to a set of a handful of TRBV segments that were more frequent in patients than controls. Multiple sclerosis patients showed significantly lower normalized Chao1 diversity than controls did.

The CDR3 has 15 residues. Trimming pared 3 bases from V and 0 bases from J, leaving 12 bases between. From germline, CDR1 is ENHRY and CDR2 SYGVKD. Included in the TCR beta cDNA libraries were unique molecular identifiers. T cells numbering about 0.95 to 10 million gave rise to around 500,000 cDNA molecules. TCRdb passed the PCR reads through MiXCR, listing each CDR3 protein once. This sample carries about 190,000 distinct CDR3 sequences, about 30% of them seen once, and the ten largest clones take about 3.4%. Points on this clonotype: Its matching antigen is unknown. Being one base from a much bigger clone, this may be a read error.

The chain couples TRBV10-3 to TRBJ2-7, with a tentative D call TRBD2 (6 bases). The material sequenced was blood. The receptor was isolated from a girl aged 2-17 years with multiple sclerosis. The CDR3 DNA reads TGTGCCATCAGTGATATGGACGGGAGCTCCTACGAGCAGTACTTC. Its translation: CAISDMDGSSYEQYF.